This TCR beta chain is from a study of post-analysis software for immune sequencing data. Unique molecular identifiers tagged the TCR beta cDNA libraries. Out of about 0.9 to 10 million T cells, 470,000 or so cDNA molecules were generated. MiXCR was run by TCRdb on the PCR reads, yielding one entry per CDR3 protein. The sample includes approximately 400,000 distinct CDR3 sequences, 30% to 45% seen only once; the top ten take roughly 13%. The CDR3 extends over 16 amino acids. The germline V gene has CDR1 SGHTA and CDR2 FQGNSA. The V and J ends lost 3 bases and 4 bases, in that order; junction bases with no gene match: 7. Comment on this clonotype: As yet, its antigen is unknown.

Study results and caveats: Among roughly 5 TRBV segments more frequent in patients than controls were TRBV5-6, TRBV5-1 and TRBV20-1.

This chain joins TRBV7-2 and TRBJ2-1; 9 nucleotides align to TRBD1. The receptor was derived from a girl aged 10-17 years with multiple sclerosis. The material sequenced was blood. In nucleotides, the CDR3 is TGTGCCAGCAGCTTGGTGGGGACAGGGATATACAATGAGCAGTTCTTC. This encodes CASSLVGTGIYNEQFF.